The subject of this entry is one TCR beta chain. The antigen is undetermined. The data stem from a study of T cells after yellow fever vaccination. General study findings and limits: Bulk-population clonotypes that are abundant could appear as contaminants in FACS-sorted repertoires.

Universal primer sites and UMIs were introduced during 5'RACE template-switching synthesis of TCR cDNA. TCRdb redid the calling of the 5' RACE reads with MiXCR, one entry per CDR3 protein. The sample has 550,000 or so distinct CDR3 sequences, 15% to 20% seen once; the top ten hold roughly an eighth. With V trimmed by 0 bases and J by 2 bases, 6 bases remained unmatched. The germline V gene has CDR1 SGHRS and CDR2 YFSETQ. CDR3 size: 17 residues. The chain uses TRBV5-1 and TRBJ2-1, with 9 bases aligning to TRBD2. This material consisted of PBMCs, taken 15 days after the yellow fever booster vaccination. This TCR derives from a man aged 25-40 years who received the YFV17D yellow fever vaccine. For the CDR3, the DNA is TGCGCCAGCAGCTTGGAGGGGCTAGCGGGACCCTACAATGAGCAGTTCTTC. Translated: CASSLEGLAGPYNEQFF.